The 15 T cell receptor beta chains presented below share a single source sample, sequenced in a study of cytomegalovirus exposure and HLA in healthy donors. Only in-frame clones appear in the TCRdb table, and some are missing; sequencing was by immunoSEQ multiplex PCR. The repertoire includes approximately 300,000 clones, roughly 89% of them detected once, and about 0.8% sits in the top ten. Sequencing input: PBMCs. The receptors here all came from a woman between 18 and 30 years old in good health and CMV-seronegative.

With respect to this clone: The identical CDR3 is also encoded by other nucleotide sequences in the sample. The genes are TRBV6-5 and TRBJ1-4; D is perhaps TRBD1 (6 bases). The CDR3 loop spans 15 amino acids. The germline V gene encodes CDR1 MNHEY and CDR2 SVGAGI. V lost 0 bases and J lost 8, with 13 bases in between. As DNA, the CDR3 is TGTGCCAGCAGTTACTCGGGGGGGCTGGGCGAAAAACTGTTTTTT. It is translated as CASSYSGGLGEKLFF.

This chain uses TRBV6-1 with TRBJ2-2, with D maybe TRBD1 (5 bases). Deletions cut 6 bases from V and 0 bases from J, with 8 bases between. Looked up from germline, CDR1 is MNHNS and CDR2 is SASEGT. The CDR3 loop spans 14 amino acids. CDR3 loop: CASSPTANTGELFF. CDR3 DNA: TGTGCCAGCAGCCCGACAGCGAACACCGGGGAGCTGTTTTTT.

Written as DNA, the CDR3 is TGCGCCAGCAGCCAAGAGCCTCCCCCACGGGGCAATGAGCAGTTCTTC. It codes for CASSQEPPPRGNEQFF. This chain links TRBV4-3 with TRBJ2-1, with D possibly being TRBD2 (5 bases). Trimming pared 0 bases from V and 6 bases from J, leaving 15 bases between. Germline V gene lookup returns CDR1 LGHNA and CDR2 YSLEER. This CDR3 comprises 16 residues.

This sequence joins TRBV19 and TRBJ2-7; TRBD2 matches 10 bases. This CDR3 spans 17 amino acids. The germline gives CDR1 LNHDA, CDR2 SQIVND (reference sequence). V was pared by 3 bases and J by 5 bases, with 13 bases of the junction left unmatched. The CDR3 sequence is CASSMSGLAGEVDEQYF. CDR3 nucleotides: TGTGCCAGTAGTATGTCCGGGCTAGCGGGAGAGGTCGACGAGCAGTACTTC.

The J gene is TRBJ1-1, the V gene TRBV4-1; D might be TRBD1 (5 bases). CDR3 length equals 14 residues. Between the trimmed V and J ends, which lost 6 bases and 1 base, there was a span of 12 bases. CDR1 is MGHRA and CDR2 is YSYEKL in the germline V gene. DNA for the CDR3: TGCGCCAGCAGGGGCCGGGGGGGGAACACTGAAGCTTTCTTT. Translated: CASRGRGGNTEAFF.

This rearrangement joins TRBV18 to TRBJ1-5, with TRBD1 matching over 8 bases. The germline V gene encodes CDR1 KGHSH and CDR2 LQKENI. This CDR3 comprises 18 residues. V was clipped by 0 bases and J by 0 bases; unmatched bases: 7. DNA for the CDR3: TGTGCCAGCTCACCACCTATTGGGACAGGAACTAGCAATCAGCCCCAGCATTTT. Its protein product is CASSPPIGTGTSNQPQHF.

J is TRBJ2-1 and V is TRBV4-1, with 8 positions matching TRBD1. The CDR3 has 17 amino acids. The V gene's germline CDR1 is MGHRA and CDR2 YSYEKL. J was trimmed by 4 bases and V by 5 bases; bases with no gene match: 13. The CDR3 sequence is CASSNRGAGISYNEQFF. The CDR3, as DNA: TGCGCCAGCAGCAACAGGGGGGCGGGGATCTCGTACAATGAGCAGTTCTTC.

This chain links TRBV19 with TRBJ2-2, with TRBD2 matching 8 bases. This CDR3 is built from 14 residues. Germline CDR1 LNHDA, CDR2 SQIVND (reference sequence). After removal of 11 bases from V and 4 bases from J, the junction contained 9 bases not matched to a gene. CDR3 residues: CAGQRERGTGELFF. DNA of the CDR3: TGTGCCGGTCAGCGGGAGCGTGGCACCGGGGAGCTGTTTTTT.

The rearrangement uses TRBV30 and TRBJ2-1; a possible D gene is TRBD2 (6 bases). V lost 7 bases to trimming and J lost 9 bases, with 16 bases between them. Germline CDR1 is GTSNPN and CDR2 is SVGIG (reference sequence). The length of the CDR3 is 12 residues. The CDR3 DNA follows: TGTGCCTCGGGCGGGACCGACGGTGAGCAGTTCTTC. Translation: CASGGTDGEQFF.

The chain couples TRBV6-1 to TRBJ2-7, with 14 bases that match TRBD2. This CDR3 is built from 16 residues. The V and J ends lost 6 bases and 2 bases, in that order; junction bases with no gene match: 6. Germline V lookup: CDR1 MNHNS, CDR2 SASEGT. CDR3 coding DNA: TGTGCCAGCAGGGAACAGACTAGCGGGGGGGCCTACGAGCAGTACTTC. Translated, it gives CASREQTSGGAYEQYF.

This rearrangement joins TRBV9 to TRBJ2-4, with 8 bases fitting TRBD1. With V trimmed by 0 bases and J by 6 bases, 2 bases remained unmatched. From germline, CDR1 is SGDLS and CDR2 YYNGEE. CDR3 length: 14 residues. CDR3 in amino acids: CASSVATGGNIQYF. As DNA, the CDR3 is TGTGCCAGCAGCGTAGCTACAGGGGGAAACATTCAGTACTTC.

V and J are TRBV30 and TRBJ2-3, with 13 bases lining up with TRBD2. With 2 bases clipped from V and 3 bases from J, the junction kept 8 bases outside the gene matches. This CDR3 spans 17 amino acids. Germline CDR1 is GTSNPN and CDR2 is SVGIG (reference sequence). This chain's CDR3 is CAWSRGLAGVRTDTQYF. CDR3 sequence (DNA): TGTGCCTGGAGTCGTGGACTAGCGGGAGTCAGGACAGATACGCAGTATTTT.

The rearrangement links TRBV30 to TRBJ1-2; 12 positions match TRBD1. CDR3 size: 17 residues. CDR1 is GTSNPN and CDR2 is SVGIG in the germline V gene (reference sequence). The V segment lost 5 bases and the J segment 4 bases; nucleotides outside the gene matches: 14. CDR3 DNA sequence: TGTGCCTGGGGATGGTCCCGGGACAGGGGGCTTGGCTATGGCTACACCTTC. Protein product: CAWGWSRDRGLGYGYTF.

V usage is TRBV2 and J usage is TRBJ2-2; 7 nucleotides agree with TRBD2. The CDR3 is made up of 14 amino acids. The junction had 4 bases not matched to a gene; V was cut back by 4 bases and J by 5 bases. Germline V gene lookup returns CDR1 SNHLY and CDR2 FYNNEI. This chain's CDR3 is CASSGLAGTGELFF. The CDR3 nucleotides are TGTGCCAGCAGTGGACTAGCAGGGACCGGGGAGCTGTTTTTT.

As for this clone: The same CDR3 also results from other DNA sequences found in this sample. The chain joins TRBV30 to TRBJ2-3, with 7 bases matching TRBD2. V was clipped by 2 bases and J by 1 base; unmatched bases: 6. The CDR3 is made up of 15 amino acids. CDR1 and CDR2 from the germline V gene are GTSNPN and SVGIG (reference sequence). The CDR3 DNA reads TGTGCCTGGAGTCCTCTGGCGGGGGGCACAGATACGCAGTATTTT. Translating it yields CAWSPLAGGTDTQYF.